This T cell receptor beta chain was observed in a study of shared clonotypes between healthy human individuals. Study background: Donors had three CD4 naive, three CD4 memory, two CD8 naive and one CD8 memory plate apiece.

CDR1 is SGHTA, CDR2 FQGNSA, per germline. The CDR3 extends over 15 amino acids. Losses at the gene ends were 3 bases for V and 5 bases for J; bases not matched to a gene: 5. The assay was immunoSEQ multiplex PCR, and TCRdb's table has in-frame clones only and misses some. The data show 950,000 to 1,200,000 clones, with approximately 80% seen just once and almost 0.9% held by the top ten. The receptor was isolated from a man between 18 and 35 years old in good health. Some clones in this sample may be carry-over from other donors' samples. Input material: memory CD4+ T cells from PBMCs. Subset indicated: CD45RA-negative fraction. The rearrangement links TRBV7-2 to TRBJ2-5, with 11 bases that match TRBD2. The CDR3 DNA is TGTGCCAGCAGCTTTGCTAGCGGGAGGTTCGAGACCCAGTACTTC. Translated: CASSFASGRFETQYF.